The T cell receptor beta chain under discussion was sequenced for a study of cytomegalovirus exposure and HLA in healthy donors. This clone appeared a few times. Germline trimming cut 7 bases from V and 0 bases from J; bases unmatched to any gene: 4. This CDR3 has 15 residues. Per the germline V gene, CDR1 is SNHLY and CDR2 is FYNNEI. These donors, healthy bone marrow donors, were studied. The PCR employed 60 Vbeta primers together with 13 Jbeta primers. Sequenced by immunoSEQ multiplex PCR; TCRdb stores in-frame clones only, minus some. The top ten clones hold around 1.7% of a sample with 200,000 or so clones, more than 65% of them seen once.

The specimen sequenced was PBMCs. The clonotype was recovered from a man between 50 and 59 years old in good health and CMV-seronegative. V gene TRBV2 combines with J gene TRBJ2-3; TRBD2 matches at 10 bases. CDR3 sequence: CASTLAGGSTDTQYF. Written as DNA, the CDR3 is TGTGCCAGCACCTTAGCGGGAGGAAGCACAGATACGCAGTATTTT.